This T cell receptor (beta chain) came from a study of response to subunit inactivated influenza vaccine. In germline, CDR1 is SGHTA, CDR2 FQGNSA. J lost 10 bases, V lost 1 base, and 8 bases had no gene match. The CDR3 has 15 amino acids. Each CDR3 protein gets one entry after TCRdb re-called the RT-PCR reads with MiXCR. Here the sample spans over 150,000 distinct CDR3 sequences, 11% being singletons. The specimen comprised non-naive T cells sorted from PBMCs, sampled roughly 46 days after vaccination. The sequence derives from a middle-aged man who received an inactivated influenza vaccine. The V and J genes are TRBV7-2 and TRBJ2-1; 9 bases line up with TRBD1. The CDR3 nucleotides read TGTGCCAGCAGCTTAGTGCGGGACAGGGCGTCCGAGCAGTTCTTC. As protein: CASSLVRDRASEQFF.